This is a list of T cell receptor beta chains from one sample in a study of blood T cell repertoires in COVID-19. Only in-frame clones appear in the TCRdb table, and some are missing; sequencing was by immunoSEQ multiplex PCR. This sample has fewer than 350,000 clones; 70% to 90% occur once, and the top ten carry 1.6%. Specimen: peripheral blood. The receptors come from a woman aged 25 to 45 with COVID-19, enrolled during active disease. CDR3s include the opening cysteine and the closing phenylalanine or tryptophan.

J gene	V gene	CDR3 protein
TRBJ1-2	TRBV7-2	CASSQMNYGYTF
TRBJ1-6	TRBV4-2	CASSQDWDRTSPLHF
TRBJ1-5	TRBV30	CAWSGEGNQPQHF
TRBJ1-1	TRBV24-1	CATSDNRGNTEAFF
TRBJ1-2	TRBV15	CATSRGQEGGGLGYTF
TRBJ1-4	TRBV5-6	CASGSRSREKLFF
TRBJ2-3	TRBV11-2	CASSLVRLGAGTDTQYF
TRBJ2-5	TRBV5-6	CASSLMTGQETQYF
TRBJ1-6	TRBV23-1	CASSPVTGQNNSPLHF
TRBJ1-1	TRBV9	CASSVGTGGAGTEAFF
TRBJ1-2	TRBV7-9	CASSSTGLANYGYTF
TRBJ2-5	TRBV19	CASSERGGMETQYF
TRBJ1-3	TRBV7-9	CASSSLSSGNTIYF
TRBJ1-1	TRBV5-4	CASSPRDTAGTEAFF
TRBJ2-5	TRBV10-2	CASSGMTGGGQETQYF
TRBJ1-5	TRBV23-1	CASIRVYNQPQHF
TRBJ2-3	TRBV5-8	CASSLMYTDTQYF
TRBJ1-4	TRBV2	CASSEGRDEKLFF
TRBJ2-2	TRBV9	CASSPRTGLAGGQANTGELFF
TRBJ1-6	TRBV7-8	CASRRGQDSPLHF
TRBJ1-1	TRBV5-1	CASSFGDSTEAFF
TRBJ2-1	TRBV7-2	CASSLGQGAYNEQFF
TRBJ1-1	TRBV7-9	CASSLGPGVAEAFF
TRBJ1-1	TRBV5-1	CASKRETGPGTEAFF
TRBJ1-2	TRBV19	CASFNRGGVHGYTF
TRBJ1-5	TRBV7-8	CASSLAAGQPQHF
TRBJ2-7	TRBV19	CASSSGSYEQYF
TRBJ2-7	TRBV6-6	CATRQDDHYEQYF
TRBJ1-1	TRBV7-8	CASSLVGTVLMNTEAFF
TRBJ1-1	TRBV4-1	CASGVDRSTEAFF
TRBJ2-2	TRBV6-5	CASSNRGRTGELFF
TRBJ1-6	TRBV10-3	CAIRDRRGNSPLHF
TRBJ1-5	TRBV6-5	CASRTLGTIDQPQHF
TRBJ2-3	TRBV5-6	CASSPGTGKPDTQYF
TRBJ1-2	TRBV5-4	CASSTRSYGYTF
TRBJ1-5	TRBV19	CASSIASLKPQHF
TRBJ1-4	TRBV9	CASSRTGATNEKLFF
TRBJ2-1	TRBV13	CASSLPVSYNEQFF
TRBJ1-1	TRBV4-1	CASSLRAGNTEAFF
TRBJ2-1	TRBV7-2	CASSLNLRGGREEQFF
TRBJ1-4	TRBV6-5	CASGVYGATREKLFF
TRBJ1-1	TRBV11-1	CASSLRGAGRTEAFF